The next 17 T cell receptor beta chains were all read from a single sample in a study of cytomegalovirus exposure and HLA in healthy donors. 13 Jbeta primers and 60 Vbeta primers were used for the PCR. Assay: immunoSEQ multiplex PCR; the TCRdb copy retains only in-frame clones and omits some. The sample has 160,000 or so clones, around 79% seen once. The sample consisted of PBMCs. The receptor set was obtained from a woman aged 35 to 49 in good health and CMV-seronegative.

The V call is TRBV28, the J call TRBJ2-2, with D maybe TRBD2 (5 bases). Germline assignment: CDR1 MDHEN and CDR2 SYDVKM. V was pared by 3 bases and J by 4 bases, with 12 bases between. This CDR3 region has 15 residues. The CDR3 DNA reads TGTGCCAGCAGTTTTGGTGGGAGTATCACCGGGGAGCTGTTTTTT. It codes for CASSFGGSITGELFF.

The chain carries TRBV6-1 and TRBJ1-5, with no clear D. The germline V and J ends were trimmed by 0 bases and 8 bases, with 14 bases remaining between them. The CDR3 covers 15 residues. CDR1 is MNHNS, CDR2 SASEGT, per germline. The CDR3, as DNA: TGTGCCAGCAGTGAAGCGGAGAGTACAATCAAGCCCCAGCATTTT. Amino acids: CASSEAESTIKPQHF.

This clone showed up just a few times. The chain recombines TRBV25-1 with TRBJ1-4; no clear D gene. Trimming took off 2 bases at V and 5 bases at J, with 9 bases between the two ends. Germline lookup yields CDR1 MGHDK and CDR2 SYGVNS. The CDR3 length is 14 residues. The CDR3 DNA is TGTGCCAGCAGTGAACACGGTCCAAATGAAAAACTGTTTTTT. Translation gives CASSEHGPNEKLFF.

The CDR3 loop reads CASSKGQNYGYTF. DNA of the CDR3: TGTGCCAGTAGTAAGGGACAGAACTATGGCTACACCTTC. The genes are TRBV19 and TRBJ1-2, with TRBD1 matching 7 bases. With 4 bases clipped from V and 2 bases from J, the junction kept 1 base outside the gene matches. The CDR3 has 13 amino acids. Germline CDR1 reads LNHDA; CDR2 reads SQIVND (reference sequence).

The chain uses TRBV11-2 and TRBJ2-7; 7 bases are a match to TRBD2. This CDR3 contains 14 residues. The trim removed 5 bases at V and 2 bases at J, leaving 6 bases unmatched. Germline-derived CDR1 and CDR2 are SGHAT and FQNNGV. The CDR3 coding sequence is TGTGCCAGCAGCCCAAGACGGGGGGCCTACGAGCAGTACTTC. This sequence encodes CASSPRRGAYEQYF.

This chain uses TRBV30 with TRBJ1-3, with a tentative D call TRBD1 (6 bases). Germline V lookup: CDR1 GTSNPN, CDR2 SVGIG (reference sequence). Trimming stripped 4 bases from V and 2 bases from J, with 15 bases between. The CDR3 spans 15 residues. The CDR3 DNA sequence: TGTGCCTGGAATTCGGGGGGCTCCCCTGGAAACACCATATATTTT. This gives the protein CAWNSGGSPGNTIYF.

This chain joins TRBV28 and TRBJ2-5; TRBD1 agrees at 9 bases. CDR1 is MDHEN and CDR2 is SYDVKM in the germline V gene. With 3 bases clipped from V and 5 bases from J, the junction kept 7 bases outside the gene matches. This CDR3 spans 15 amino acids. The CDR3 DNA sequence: TGTGCCAGCAGTTTCACAGGGGGCGCCGGGGAGACCCAGTACTTC. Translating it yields CASSFTGGAGETQYF.

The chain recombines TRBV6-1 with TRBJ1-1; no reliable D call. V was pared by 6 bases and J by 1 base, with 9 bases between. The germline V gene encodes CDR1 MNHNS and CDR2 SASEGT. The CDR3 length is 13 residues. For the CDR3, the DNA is TGTGCCAGCAGCGTCACATCGAACACTGAAGCTTTCTTT. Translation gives CASSVTSNTEAFF.

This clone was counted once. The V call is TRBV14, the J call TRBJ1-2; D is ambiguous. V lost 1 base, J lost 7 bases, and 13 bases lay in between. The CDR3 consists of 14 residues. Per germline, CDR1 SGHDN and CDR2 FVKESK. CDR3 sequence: CASSQALGLGGYTF. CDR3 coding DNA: TGTGCCAGCAGCCAAGCTTTGGGCCTCGGTGGCTACACCTTC.

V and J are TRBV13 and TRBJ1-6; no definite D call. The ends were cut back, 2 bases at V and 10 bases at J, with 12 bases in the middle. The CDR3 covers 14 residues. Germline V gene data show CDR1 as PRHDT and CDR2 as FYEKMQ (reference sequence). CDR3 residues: CASSLRGVGSPLHF. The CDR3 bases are TGTGCCAGCAGCTTACGGGGAGTAGGGTCACCCCTCCACTTT.

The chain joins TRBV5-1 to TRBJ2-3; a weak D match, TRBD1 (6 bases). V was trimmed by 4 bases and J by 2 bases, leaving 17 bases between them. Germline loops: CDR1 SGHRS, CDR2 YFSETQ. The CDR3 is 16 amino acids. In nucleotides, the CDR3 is TGCGCCAGCAGCCAACAGGGCGCCGACCCCACAGATACGCAGTATTTT. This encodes CASSQQGADPTDTQYF. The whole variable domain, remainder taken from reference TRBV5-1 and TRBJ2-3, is KAGVTQTPRYLIKTRGQQVTLSCSPISGHRSVSWYQQTPGQGLQFLFEYFSETQRNKGNFPGRFSGRQFSNSRSEMNVSTLELGDSALYLCASSQQGADPTDTQYFGPGTRLTVL.

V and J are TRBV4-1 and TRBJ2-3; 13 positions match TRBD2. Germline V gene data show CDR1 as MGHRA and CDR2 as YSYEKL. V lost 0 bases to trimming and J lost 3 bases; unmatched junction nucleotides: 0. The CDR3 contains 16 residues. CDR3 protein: CASSQELAGGTDTQYF. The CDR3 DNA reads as TGCGCCAGCAGCCAAGAACTAGCGGGGGGGACAGATACGCAGTATTTT.

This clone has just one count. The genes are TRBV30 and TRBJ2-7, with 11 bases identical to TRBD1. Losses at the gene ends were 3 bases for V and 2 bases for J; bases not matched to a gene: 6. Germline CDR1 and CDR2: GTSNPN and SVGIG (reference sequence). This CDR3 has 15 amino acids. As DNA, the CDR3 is TGTGCCTGGAGCCTAGGGGGACAGGGGGCCTACGAGCAGTACTTC. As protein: CAWSLGGQGAYEQYF. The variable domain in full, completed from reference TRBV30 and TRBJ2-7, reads SQTIHQWPATLVQPVGSPLSLECTVEGTSNPNLYWYRQAAGRGLQLLFYSVGIGQISSEVPQNLSASRPQDRQFILSSKKLLLSDSGFYLCAWSLGGQGAYEQYFGPGTRLTVT.

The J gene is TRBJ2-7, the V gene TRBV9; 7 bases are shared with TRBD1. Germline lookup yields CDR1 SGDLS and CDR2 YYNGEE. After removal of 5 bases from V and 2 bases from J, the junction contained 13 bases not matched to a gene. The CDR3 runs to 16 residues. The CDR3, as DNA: TGTGCCAGCAGTAAGACACTTAGGACAGGAGCCTACGAGCAGTACTTC. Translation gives CASSKTLRTGAYEQYF.

This CDR3 is CAWSAGTDYGYTF. The CDR3 DNA reads TGTGCCTGGAGTGCCGGGACAGACTATGGCTACACCTTC. The V gene is TRBV30, the J gene TRBJ1-2, with 7 bases fitting TRBD1. This CDR3 has 13 amino acids. CDR1 GTSNPN and CDR2 SVGIG come from the germline V gene (reference sequence). V was pared by 1 base and J by 3 bases, with 2 bases of the junction left unmatched.

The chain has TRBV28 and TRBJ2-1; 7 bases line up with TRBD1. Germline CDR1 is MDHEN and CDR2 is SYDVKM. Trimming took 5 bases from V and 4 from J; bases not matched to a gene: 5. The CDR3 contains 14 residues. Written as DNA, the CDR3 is TGTGCCAGCAGTGCCGGGACAGCTTACAATGAGCAGTTCTTC. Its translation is CASSAGTAYNEQFF.

The CDR3 here is CASSPRPQQLSGNTIYF. Here the CDR3 DNA reads TGTGCCAGCTCACCCCGCCCACAACAGCTCTCTGGAAACACCATATATTTT. The chain carries TRBV18 and TRBJ1-3; D is ambiguous. Trimming cost V 3 bases and J 0 bases, with 15 bases left between them. The CDR3 runs 17 residues. The germline V gene has CDR1 KGHSH and CDR2 LQKENI. The full variable domain, completed using reference TRBV18 and TRBJ1-3, is NAGVMQNPRHLVRRRGQEARLRCSPMKGHSHVYWYRQLPEEGLKFMVYLQKENIIDESGMPKERFSAEFPKEGPSILRIQQVVRGDSAAYFCASSPRPQQLSGNTIYFGEGSWLTVV.